What follows describes a single TCR beta chain. The specificity of this receptor is unknown. The CDR3 does not end in the conserved phenylalanine or tryptophan, so this is likely a read error. What the treatment or condition label conveys for this sample: live attenuated yellow fever vaccine strain. A standard Ficoll-Paque protocol was used to isolate PBMCs from peripheral blood. Dynabeads CD4 and CD8 positive selection kits were used to isolate CD4 and CD8 T-cell fractions. TriZol was used to extract RNA from bulk PBMCs, CD4 and CD8 fractions, and dextramer-positive and dextramer-negative fractions. Sequencing was performed on an Illumina NovaSeq 6000. TCR cDNA was made using 5'RACE template switching, a step that added a universal primer site and unique molecular identifiers. Priming of cDNA synthesis was performed from both the TCR alpha and TCR beta constant segments. Library amplification used two PCR steps, and the second PCR step added sample barcodes and sequencing adapters. Libraries were sequenced on Illumina HiSeq 2500 (2x100 bp) or NovaSeq (2x150 bp). Per the original workflow: Reads were demultiplexed and collapsed into UMI consensus sequences with MIGEC, and V(D)J alignment was performed with MiXCR. Vaccine-responding clonotypes were identified with edgeR using replicate PBMC samples, with FDR below 0.01 and a log2 fold change above 5 up to day 15 being required. Each bulk clonotype was labeled CD4 or CD8 based on which sequenced repertoire, CD4 or CD8, contained the clonotype at higher abundance. TCRdb ran its own pipeline on the public reads, namely fastp trimming at Q25 and MiXCR clone calling, and kept in-frame beta chains. Every CDR3 protein is listed once, alongside the most common genes and DNA of its rows. The authors' filters were not applied to this entry. In this sample the table shows some 200,000 distinct CDR3 sequences, 9.5% to 11% of which occur a single time. The ten largest clones add up to 36% of the sample.

The data originate from a study of T cells after yellow fever vaccination (dated by TCRdb to the late 2010s). Study-wide context: The SMART-Seq v4 Ultra Low Input RNA kit was used to prepare libraries from fractions with low cell numbers. Bulk TCR alpha and beta repertoires were sequenced longitudinally to track T-cell clones before and after primary and booster YFV17D yellow fever vaccination. Two healthy male donors made up the cohort, one aged 18 to 30 years and the other aged 30 to 39 years. Blood was collected at multiple timepoints before and after primary and secondary immunization, and bulk PBMC replicates and cell subsets were isolated.

The germline V and J ends show losses of 0 bases and 3 bases respectively, and no gene match explains 3 bases of the junction. CDR1 and CDR2 are read off the germline V gene as SGDLS and YYNGEE. The CDR3 has 15 residues if both end residues are counted. Only the CDR3 region is kept as DNA, spanning 45 bases read in frame from base 1. The investigation overall reported the following: A small fraction of clonotypes appeared in both the CD4 and CD8 compartments, likely as a result of convergent recombination. Because abundant contaminating clonotypes from the bulk population could be contained in FACS-sorted repertoires, computational filtering was required. Only a couple of donors were included in the study, so the extent to which the findings can be generalized is limited. Compared with the primary T-cell response, the secondary T-cell response was weaker but faster, peaking on day 5 rather than day 15. After the booster, most clones that had expanded after primary vaccination were detected again (roughly 96% of CD4 and around nine tenths of CD8), suggesting broad maintenance of memory.

The receptor chain draws on TRBV9 and TRBJ2-1; a stretch of 7 junction bases matches TRBD1. This clonotype was obtained from a man younger than 35 who received the YFV17D yellow fever vaccine. Here the sequenced sample was CD8+ T cells sorted from PBMCs, taken 15 days after the yellow fever booster vaccination. At the DNA level, the sequence is TGTGCCAGCAGCGTAGTGACAGGGCACTACAATGAGCAGTTCATC. It is translated as CASSVVTGHYNEQFI.